Listed below are T cell receptor beta chains from one sample, sequenced in a study of CD8 T cells in Susac syndrome. TCRdb reprocessed the immunoSEQ multiplex PCR reads via MiXCR and lists one record per CDR3 protein. Among 100,000 to 150,000 distinct CDR3 sequences, about 93% were seen once, and the ten largest hold over 0.07%. Sequenced sample: CD4+ T cells from PBMCs. These receptors were collected from a human donor in good health. Both conserved end residues are part of each CDR3. The order of the fields is J gene, D gene, clone size, V gene, CDR3 DNA, CDR3 protein. A D gene is named only where the DNA matches it firmly. Size tells how often a clone was seen (once, few, many) or the class of an expanded clone, and some rows leave it out.

TRBJ1-5	-	once	TRBV9	TGTGCCAGCAGCGTAGGGTTTAGCAATCAGCCCCAGCATTTT	CASSVGFSNQPQHF
TRBJ1-5	-	once	TRBV30	TGTGCCTGGAGTGTAGGCCGGGGGATACAGCCCCAGCATTTT	CAWSVGRGIQPQHF
TRBJ1-4	-	-	TRBV18	TGTGCCAGCTCAGAACAGGCAACTAATGAAAAACTGTTTTTT	CASSEQATNEKLFF
TRBJ2-7	-	-	TRBV20-1	TGCAGTGCTAGAGCAATTTACGAGCAGTACTTC	CSARAIYEQYF
TRBJ1-1	-	-	TRBV3-1	TGTGCCAGCAGCTCCCTAGGGGAGGCTTTCTTT	CASSSLGEAFF
TRBJ1-1	-	-	TRBV5-1	TGCGCCAGCAGCTTAGGTGGTAGGCAGCCCATGAACACTGAAGCTTTCTTT	CASSLGGRQPMNTEAFF
TRBJ2-7	TRBD2	-	TRBV7-2	TGTGCCAGCAGCTTAGAAGCGGGGGACTCCTCCCACGAGCAGTACTTC	CASSLEAGDSSHEQYF
TRBJ2-1	TRBD2	once	TRBV7-6	TGTGCCAGCAGCCCCCAGGCGGGAGGGCCCAGTGAGCAGTTCTTC	CASSPQAGGPSEQFF
TRBJ2-6	-	-	TRBV5-5	TGTGCCAGCAGCTTGACGGTAGCTGGGGCCAACGTCCTGACTTTC	CASSLTVAGANVLTF
TRBJ2-5	TRBD2	-	TRBV5-1	TGCGCCAGCGGGCGGGAGGCTCAAGAGACCCAGTACTTC	CASGREAQETQYF
TRBJ2-2	-	-	TRBV30	TGTGCCTGGACCTCCTCGGGATGGAACACCGGGGAGCTGTTTTTT	CAWTSSGWNTGELFF
TRBJ2-1	-	-	TRBV3-1	TGTGCCAGCAGCCAAGCCGAGAGGGCTAGATACAATGAGCAGTTCTTC	CASSQAERARYNEQFF
TRBJ1-1	-	once	TRBV30	TGTGCCTGGAGCCCGGAGTCTTTGATTGGGGTTTTCTTT	CAWSPESLIGVFF
TRBJ2-5	-	-	TRBV29-1	TGCAGCGTTGAAGAAGGTTGGGTAAACCAAGAGACCCAGTACTTC	CSVEEGWVNQETQYF
TRBJ2-2	-	-	TRBV6-6	TGTGCCAGCAGGGGTTCGAACACCGGGGAGCTGTTTTTT	CASRGSNTGELFF
TRBJ2-2	-	-	TRBV6-1	TGTGCCAGCAGTGTATGGAGGAACACCGGGGAGCTGTTTTTT	CASSVWRNTGELFF
TRBJ2-1	TRBD2	-	TRBV19	TGTGCCGCGAGGGGAGCGGGAGAGAAGTTCTTC	CAARGAGEKFF
TRBJ1-1	TRBD1	-	TRBV9	TGTGCCAGCAGCGTGGGGCCGGACAGGGTGGGGGGAGGCACTGAAGCTTTCTTT	CASSVGPDRVGGGTEAFF
TRBJ1-1	-	-	TRBV3-1	TGTGCCAGCAGCCAAGACCGAAATGAAGCTTTCTTT	CASSQDRNEAFF
TRBJ2-1	TRBD2	-	TRBV7-8	TGTGCCAGCAGCGGCCGGACTAGCGGGGATATATACAATGAGCAGTTCTTC	CASSGRTSGDIYNEQFF
TRBJ1-4	TRBD1	-	TRBV2	TGTGCCAGCAGGGATACAGGGGGCGGTGAAAAACTGTTTTTT	CASRDTGGGEKLFF
TRBJ2-1	TRBD2	-	TRBV29-1	TGCAGCGGGACTAGCGGGACGCTTGAGCAGTTCTTC	CSGTSGTLEQFF
TRBJ2-1	-	-	TRBV18	TGTGCCAGCTCACAGGGACTTATCGATGAGCAGTTCTTC	CASSQGLIDEQFF
TRBJ1-6	-	-	TRBV27	TGTGCCAGCAGTGTAGAAGTCGGCTCACCCCTCCACTTT	CASSVEVGSPLHF
TRBJ1-1	-	-	TRBV5-1	TGCGCCAGCAGCCCCTCACAGGGCGAGTTGAACACTGAAGCTTTCTTT	CASSPSQGELNTEAFF
TRBJ2-1	-	-	TRBV7-2	TGTGCCAGCAGCTTAGCGGCCAGGGGGGTGAATGAGCAGTTCTTC	CASSLAARGVNEQFF
TRBJ2-1	-	-	TRBV19	TGTGCCAGTAGTACCCGGGACCTCTCCTACAATGAGCAGTTCTTC	CASSTRDLSYNEQFF
TRBJ1-2	-	-	TRBV29-1	TGCTCCACGGGGGCCAGCTATGGCTACACCTTC	CSTGASYGYTF
TRBJ1-2	TRBD1	-	TRBV20-1	TGCAGTGCTCGGACAGGGCTGGACTATGGCTACACCTTC	CSARTGLDYGYTF
TRBJ2-1	TRBD2	-	TRBV3-1	TGTGCCAGCAGCGCACCCCTGACTAGCGGGGGAAGCTCCTACAATGAGCAGTTCTTC	CASSAPLTSGGSSYNEQFF
TRBJ2-5	TRBD2	-	TRBV20-1	TGCAGTGCCCCGGGACTAGGGCAAGAGACCCAGTACTTC	CSAPGLGQETQYF
TRBJ2-5	TRBD2	-	TRBV18	TGTGCCAGCTCACCAGGGAGCGGGGGAGAGACCCAGTACTTC	CASSPGSGGETQYF
TRBJ2-7	TRBD2	once	TRBV12-3/TRBV12-4	TGTGCCAGCAGTTACAGCGGGAGCTACGAGCAGTACTTC	CASSYSGSYEQYF
TRBJ2-5	TRBD2	-	TRBV18	TGTGCCAGCTCACCACCTGGGCTAGCGGGTACAGAGACCCAGTACTTC	CASSPPGLAGTETQYF
TRBJ2-1	-	-	TRBV20-1	TGCAGTGCTAGCTTGGCGGGGTCATACAATGAGCAGTTCTTC	CSASLAGSYNEQFF